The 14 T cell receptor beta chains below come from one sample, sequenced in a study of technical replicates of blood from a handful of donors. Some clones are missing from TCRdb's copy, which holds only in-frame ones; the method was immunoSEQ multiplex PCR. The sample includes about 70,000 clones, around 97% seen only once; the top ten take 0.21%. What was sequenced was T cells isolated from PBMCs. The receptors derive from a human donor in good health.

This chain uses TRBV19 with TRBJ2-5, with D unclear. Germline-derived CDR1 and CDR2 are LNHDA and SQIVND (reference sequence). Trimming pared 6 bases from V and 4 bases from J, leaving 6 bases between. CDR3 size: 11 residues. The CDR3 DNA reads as TGTGCCAGTAGGCTAGGAGAGACCCAGTACTTC. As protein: CASRLGETQYF.

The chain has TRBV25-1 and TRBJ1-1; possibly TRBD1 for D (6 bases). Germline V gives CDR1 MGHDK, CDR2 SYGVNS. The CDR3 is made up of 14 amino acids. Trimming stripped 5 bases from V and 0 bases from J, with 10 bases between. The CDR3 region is CASSTGQLNTEAFF. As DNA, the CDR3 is TGTGCCAGCAGTACCGGACAGCTGAACACTGAAGCTTTCTTT.

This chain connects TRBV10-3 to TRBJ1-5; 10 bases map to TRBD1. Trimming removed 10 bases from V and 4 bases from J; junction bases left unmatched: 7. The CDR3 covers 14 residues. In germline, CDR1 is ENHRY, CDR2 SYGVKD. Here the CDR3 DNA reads TGTGCCACCAGGACAGGGGGAAATAATCAGCCCCAGCATTTT. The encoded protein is CATRTGGNNQPQHF.

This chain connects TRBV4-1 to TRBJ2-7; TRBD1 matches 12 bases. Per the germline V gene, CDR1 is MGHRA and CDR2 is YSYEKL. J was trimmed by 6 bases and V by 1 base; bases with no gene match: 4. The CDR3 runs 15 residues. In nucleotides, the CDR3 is TGCGCCAGCAGCCAAGTGGGACAGGGGGCAGGCGAGCAGTACTTC. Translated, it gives CASSQVGQGAGEQYF.

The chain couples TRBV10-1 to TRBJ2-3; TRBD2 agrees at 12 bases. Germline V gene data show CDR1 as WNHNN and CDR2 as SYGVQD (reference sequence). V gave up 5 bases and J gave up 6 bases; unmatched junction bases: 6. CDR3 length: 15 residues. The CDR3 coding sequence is TGCGCCAGCAGTCGCGGACTAGCGGGAATGGATACGCAGTATTTT. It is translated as CASSRGLAGMDTQYF.

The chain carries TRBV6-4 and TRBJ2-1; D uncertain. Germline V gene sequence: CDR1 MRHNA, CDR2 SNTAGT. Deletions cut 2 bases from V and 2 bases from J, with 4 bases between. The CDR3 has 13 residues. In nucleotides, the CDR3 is TGTGCCAGCAGTGACCCTCCCTACAATGAGCAGTTCTTC. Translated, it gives CASSDPPYNEQFF.

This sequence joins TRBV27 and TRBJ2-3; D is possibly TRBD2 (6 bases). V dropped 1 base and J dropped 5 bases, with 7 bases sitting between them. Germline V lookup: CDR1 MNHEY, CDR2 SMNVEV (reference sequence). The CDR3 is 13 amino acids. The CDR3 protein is CASSLYGGDTQYF. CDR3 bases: TGTGCCAGCAGTTTATACGGGGGAGATACGCAGTATTTT.

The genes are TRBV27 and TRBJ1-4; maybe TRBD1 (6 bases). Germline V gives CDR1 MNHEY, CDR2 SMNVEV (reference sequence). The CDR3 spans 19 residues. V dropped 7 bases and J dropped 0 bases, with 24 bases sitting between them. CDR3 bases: TGTGCCAGCATCAACTCCCGGGACACTCCTCAAGCAACTAATGAAAAACTGTTTTTT. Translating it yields CASINSRDTPQATNEKLFF.

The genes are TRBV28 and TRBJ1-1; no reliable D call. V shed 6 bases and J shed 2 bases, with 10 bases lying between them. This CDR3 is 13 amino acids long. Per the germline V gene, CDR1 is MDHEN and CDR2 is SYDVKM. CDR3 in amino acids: CASSPEKNTEAFF. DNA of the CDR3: TGTGCCAGCAGCCCTGAGAAAAACACTGAAGCTTTCTTT.

CDR3: CASSETRELSCYF. The CDR3 DNA follows: TGCGCCAGCAGTGAGACCCGGGAACTCTCATGCTACTTC. V is TRBV10-1 and J is TRBJ2-5, with TRBD2 as a possible D gene (5 bases). The V gene's germline CDR1 is WNHNN and CDR2 SYGVQD (reference sequence). With 2 bases removed from V and 14 bases from J, the gap between germline ends came to 18 bases. This CDR3 region has 13 residues.

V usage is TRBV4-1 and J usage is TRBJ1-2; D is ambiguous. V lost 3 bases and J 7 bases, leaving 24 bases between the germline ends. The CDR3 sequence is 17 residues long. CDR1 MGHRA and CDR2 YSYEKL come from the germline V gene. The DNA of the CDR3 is TGCGCCAGCAGCCAGGTGACCCTCGGACTAGTAACTATTGGCTACACCTTC. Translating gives CASSQVTLGLVTIGYTF.

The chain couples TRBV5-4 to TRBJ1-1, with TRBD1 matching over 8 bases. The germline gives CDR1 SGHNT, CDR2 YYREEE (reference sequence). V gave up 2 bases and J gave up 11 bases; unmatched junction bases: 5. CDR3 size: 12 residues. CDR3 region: CASSFRGRGAFF. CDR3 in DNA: TGTGCCAGCAGCTTCAGGGGGCGGGGTGCTTTCTTT.

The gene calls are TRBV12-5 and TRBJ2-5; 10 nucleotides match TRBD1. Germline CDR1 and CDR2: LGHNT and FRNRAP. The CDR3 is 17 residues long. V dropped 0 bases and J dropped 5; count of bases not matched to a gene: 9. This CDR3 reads CASGLVLRDRGRETQYF. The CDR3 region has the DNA TGTGCTAGTGGTTTGGTACTGAGGGACAGGGGACGGGAGACCCAGTACTTC.

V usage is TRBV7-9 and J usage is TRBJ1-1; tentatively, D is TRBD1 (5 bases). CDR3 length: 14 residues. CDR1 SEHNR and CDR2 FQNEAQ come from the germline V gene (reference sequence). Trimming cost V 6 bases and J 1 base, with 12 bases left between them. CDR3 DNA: TGTGCCAGCAGGCAAGGGGACTGGAACACTGAAGCTTTCTTT. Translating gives CASRQGDWNTEAFF.